These 14 T cell receptor beta chains were sequenced from one sample in a study of molecular identifiers for immune sequencing clone quantification. TCRdb called the PCR reads again in MiXCR, with one record for every CDR3 protein. The sample shows some 590,000 distinct CDR3 sequences, roughly 23% of them seen only once. Sequenced material: naive CD8+ T cells from blood, with Jurkat cell RNA spiked in. The subset here: FACS-sorted CD8+CD4-CCR7+CD45RA+ naive T cells. The receptors were sampled from a human donor in good health. Some libraries in this study had Jurkat cell RNA spiked in.

The chain links TRBV7-9 to TRBJ2-7, with D unclear. The CDR3 is 12 amino acids. V dropped 7 bases and J dropped 3 bases, with 10 bases sitting between them. Germline V gene sequence: CDR1 SEHNR, CDR2 FQNEAQ (reference sequence). CDR3 loop: CASTSLNYEQYF. The CDR3 region has the DNA TGTGCCAGCACCTCTCTCAACTACGAGCAGTACTTC.

This clonotype has at least ten counts. This sequence joins TRBV2 and TRBJ2-7; 8 nucleotides line up with TRBD2. Trimming took 7 bases from V and 5 from J; bases not matched to a gene: 4. This CDR3 has 12 amino acids. Germline loops: CDR1 SNHLY, CDR2 FYNNEI. CDR3 protein: CASTAGGDEQYF. The CDR3 bases are TGTGCCAGCACCGCGGGGGGTGACGAGCAGTACTTC.

This clonotype occurred many times. The rearrangement uses TRBV4-3 and TRBJ1-1, with D possibly being TRBD1 (5 bases). The germline V gene encodes CDR1 LGHNA and CDR2 YSLEER. The V and J ends lost 0 bases and 5 bases respectively, with 13 bases between them. The CDR3 covers 15 residues. The CDR3 nucleotides read TGCGCCAGCAGCCAAGAAGAACAGGAAAGAACTGAAGCTTTCTTT. It translates to CASSQEEQERTEAFF.

In this sample, this clonotype turned up many times. The rearrangement links TRBV7-9 to TRBJ1-1, with a tentative D call TRBD1 (5 bases). Trimming took 1 base from V and 6 from J, leaving 12 bases between them. Germline V CDR1 and CDR2: SEHNR, FQNEAQ (reference sequence). The CDR3 consists of 14 residues. CDR3 bases: TGTGCCAGCAGCTTAGGGCCCAGGGACTCTGAAGCTTTCTTT. Its protein is CASSLGPRDSEAFF.

The V and J genes are TRBV4-1 and TRBJ2-7; a weak D match, TRBD2 (7 bases). The CDR3 extends over 15 amino acids. Germline V CDR1 and CDR2: MGHRA, YSYEKL. V dropped 3 bases and J dropped 0 bases, with 12 bases sitting between them. The CDR3 sequence: CASSHGRGASYEQYF. CDR3 DNA: TGCGCCAGCAGCCATGGCCGGGGGGCCTCCTACGAGCAGTACTTC.

The chain joins TRBV7-2 to TRBJ1-6; no definite D call. Germline assignment: CDR1 SGHTA and CDR2 FQGNSA. The CDR3 is 15 amino acids. V was clipped by 4 bases and J by 7 bases, with 14 bases between them. The CDR3 DNA is TGTGCCAGCAGCTCAATCCGGGCCAGGAATTCACCCCTCCACTTT. Protein: CASSSIRARNSPLHF.

This chain links TRBV4-3 with TRBJ2-3; no clear D gene. Trimming took off 3 bases at V and 9 bases at J, with 10 bases between the two ends. CDR1 is LGHNA and CDR2 is YSLEER in the germline V gene. CDR3 length: 12 amino acids. The CDR3 here is CASSQSGRTQYF. DNA for the CDR3: TGCGCCAGCAGCCAGTCCGGTCGGACGCAGTATTTT.

The chain recombines TRBV20-1 with TRBJ2-2; TRBD2 aligns across 10 bases. The germline V gene encodes CDR1 DFQATT and CDR2 SNEGSKA (reference sequence). CDR3 length: 18 amino acids. J was trimmed by 4 bases and V by 0 bases; bases with no gene match: 11. As DNA, the CDR3 is TGCAGTGCTAGAGATTGGGCCCAGCGGGAGGGCCCCACCGGGGAGCTGTTTTTT. Its protein is CSARDWAQREGPTGELFF.

A note on this clonotype: This may come from a read error, since a much larger clone is one base off. The J gene is TRBJ2-5, the V gene TRBV14; no reliable D call. Germline-derived CDR1 and CDR2 are SGHDN and FVKESK. V was cut by 0 bases and J by 9 bases, with 20 bases left in between. The CDR3 totals 16 residues. The CDR3 here is CASSQDRSARKQPQYF. As DNA, the CDR3 is TGTGCCAGCAGCCAAGATCGCTCGGCCCGTAAACAGCCCCAGTACTTC.

This clonotype was detected many times. V and J are TRBV14 and TRBJ2-2; unclear D gene. Germline assignment: CDR1 SGHDN and CDR2 FVKESK. The V end lost 0 bases, the J end lost 5 bases, and 10 bases lay between the germline ends. The CDR3 is 15 amino acids. CDR3 in DNA: TGTGCCAGCAGCCAAGAGATAGGAGTAACCGGGGAGCTGTTTTTT. Its protein product is CASSQEIGVTGELFF.

This clonotype was detected ten times or more. This sequence joins TRBV4-3 and TRBJ1-4; possible D gene TRBD1, 5 bases. The length of the CDR3 is 16 residues. V dropped 4 bases and J dropped 0 bases, with 12 bases sitting between them. Germline CDR1 LGHNA, CDR2 YSLEER. CDR3 sequence: CASSLRRQTTNEKLFF. CDR3 bases: TGCGCCAGCAGCCTCCGCAGACAGACAACTAATGAAAAACTGTTTTTT.

The chain carries TRBV11-2 and TRBJ2-7, with D possibly being TRBD2 (6 bases). From germline, CDR1 is SGHAT and CDR2 FQNNGV. The V and J ends lost 1 base and 1 base respectively, with 23 bases between them. CDR3 length: 19 amino acids. CDR3 coding DNA: TGTGCCAGCAGCTTAGGGCCCTTCGGGCAGGAGGGCCTTTCCTACGAGCAGTACTTC. Protein: CASSLGPFGQEGLSYEQYF. The whole variable domain, remainder taken from reference TRBV11-2 and TRBJ2-7, is EAGVAQSPRYKIIEKRQSVAFWCNPISGHATLYWYQQILGQGPKLLIQFQNNGVVDDSQLPKDRFSAERLKGVDSTLKIQPAKLEDSAVYLCASSLGPFGQEGLSYEQYFGPGTRLTVT.

The table lists this clonotype with a few counts. This chain uses TRBV5-1 with TRBJ2-2; 9 bases match TRBD2. V lost 0 bases, J lost 4 bases, and 10 bases stayed unmatched. CDR1 is SGHRS and CDR2 is YFSETQ in the germline V gene. This CDR3 region has 18 residues. The CDR3: CASSLAGGGDWTTGELFF. CDR3 nucleotide sequence: TGCGCCAGCAGCTTGGCCGGCGGGGGGGACTGGACCACCGGGGAGCTGTTTTTT.

This clonotype was recorded a few times. This chain connects TRBV20-1 to TRBJ1-2; D not certain. CDR1 is DFQATT and CDR2 is SNEGSKA in the germline V gene (reference sequence). This CDR3 has 11 amino acids. V was cut by 6 bases and J by 4 bases, with 9 bases left in between. CDR3 sequence (DNA): TGCAGTGCCCTAGTCCTCTATGGCTACACCTTC. As protein: CSALVLYGYTF.